A selection of T cell receptor beta chains follows, all from one sample in a study of shared clonotypes between healthy human individuals. The protocol was immunoSEQ multiplex PCR, while the TCRdb copy is restricted to in-frame clones and leaves out a portion. The sample contains hundreds of thousands of clones, around 72% of which appear only once. What was sequenced was memory CD4+ T cells sorted from blood. The receptors shown here come from a woman between 25 and 40 years old in good health. Both conserved end residues are part of each CDR3. Each record gives: J gene, D gene, clone size, V gene, CDR3 DNA, CDR3 protein. The D gene is left open where the match is weak. Clone size is not always given. Where it is, it says once, few, many or a class for expanded clones.

j_gene: TRBJ2-4; d_gene: NA; abundance: NA; v_gene: TRBV18; CDR3nt: TGTGCCAGCTCACAATATAACCTGGGCAGCAACTTCAAAAACATTCAGTACTTC; CDR3aa: CASSQYNLGSNFKNIQYF
j_gene: TRBJ2-2; d_gene: NA; abundance: NA; v_gene: TRBV9; CDR3nt: TGTGCCAGCAGCTTCAAAGGGGGAGCGGGGGAGCTGTTTTTT; CDR3aa: CASSFKGGAGELFF
j_gene: TRBJ2-7; d_gene: NA; abundance: NA; v_gene: TRBV28; CDR3nt: TGTGCCAGCAGTTTAAAGGGGTACGAGCAGTACTTC; CDR3aa: CASSLKGYEQYF
j_gene: TRBJ2-7; d_gene: TRBD2; abundance: NA; v_gene: TRBV19; CDR3nt: TGTGCCAGTAGTATTCGGCTAGCGGACTTCGTGGCCTACGAGCAGTACTTC; CDR3aa: CASSIRLADFVAYEQYF
j_gene: TRBJ2-1; d_gene: TRBD1; abundance: NA; v_gene: TRBV19; CDR3nt: TGTGCCACCGACATAGGCGGGACAGGAGGCAATGAGCAGTTCTTC; CDR3aa: CATDIGGTGGNEQFF
j_gene: TRBJ2-7; d_gene: NA; abundance: NA; v_gene: TRBV30; CDR3nt: TGTGCCTGGAGTGTTGGGTCAGGGTTAAACGAGCAGTACTTC; CDR3aa: CAWSVGSGLNEQYF
j_gene: TRBJ2-4; d_gene: NA; abundance: NA; v_gene: TRBV10-2; CDR3nt: TGCGCCAGCACCAGAGACAGTACCAAAAACATTCAGTACTTC; CDR3aa: CASTRDSTKNIQYF
j_gene: TRBJ2-7; d_gene: NA; abundance: few; v_gene: TRBV7-2; CDR3nt: TGTGCCAGCAGCTTAGTACCCGGGGACGAGCAGTACTTC; CDR3aa: CASSLVPGDEQYF
j_gene: TRBJ1-1; d_gene: TRBD1; abundance: NA; v_gene: TRBV25-1; CDR3nt: TGTGCCAGCAGCGCCACAGGGGGCGGCGGTGAAGCTTTCTTT; CDR3aa: CASSATGGGGEAFF
j_gene: TRBJ2-7; d_gene: TRBD2; abundance: NA; v_gene: TRBV25-1; CDR3nt: TGTGCCAGCAGTGAAGCGGGAGGGCCTTACGAGCAGTACTTC; CDR3aa: CASSEAGGPYEQYF
j_gene: TRBJ1-2; d_gene: NA; abundance: NA; v_gene: TRBV5-6; CDR3nt: TGTGCCAGCAGCTTGGTGTCAGCTAACTATGGCTACACCTTC; CDR3aa: CASSLVSANYGYTF
j_gene: TRBJ2-1; d_gene: TRBD2; abundance: NA; v_gene: TRBV10-3; CDR3nt: TGTGCCACCCATTACCGAAGCGGGAGTGCGAATGAGCAGTTCTTC; CDR3aa: CATHYRSGSANEQFF
j_gene: TRBJ1-2; d_gene: TRBD1; abundance: NA; v_gene: TRBV19; CDR3nt: TGTGCCAGTAGTACCCCCGGACAGGAAAATCCTAGCTTC; CDR3aa: CASSTPGQENPSF
j_gene: TRBJ2-2; d_gene: TRBD1; abundance: NA; v_gene: TRBV5-4; CDR3nt: TGTGCCAGCAGCCCCACATTTGGACAGGGGGACACCGGGGAGCTGTTTTTT; CDR3aa: CASSPTFGQGDTGELFF
j_gene: TRBJ1-2; d_gene: NA; abundance: NA; v_gene: TRBV27; CDR3nt: TGTGCCAGCAGTCCGTCCCGGGGAGTTGGGAACTATGGCTACACCTTC; CDR3aa: CASSPSRGVGNYGYTF
j_gene: TRBJ2-5; d_gene: TRBD2; abundance: NA; v_gene: TRBV4-2; CDR3nt: TGTGCCAGCAGCCAAGATGACTCGTCTAGCGGGTTTTCAAAGACCCAGTACTTC; CDR3aa: CASSQDDSSSGFSKTQYF
j_gene: TRBJ2-7; d_gene: TRBD1; abundance: few; v_gene: TRBV5-1; CDR3nt: TGCGCCAGCAGTCCCGGGACAGAGGCATTGGAGCAGTACTTC; CDR3aa: CASSPGTEALEQYF
j_gene: TRBJ1-2; d_gene: NA; abundance: NA; v_gene: TRBV5-1; CDR3nt: TGCGCCAGCAGCTTGGGAGGGAGTGATGGCTACACCTTC; CDR3aa: CASSLGGSDGYTF
j_gene: TRBJ2-3; d_gene: NA; abundance: NA; v_gene: TRBV15; CDR3nt: TGTGCCACCAGAGAGACGGCAAGCACAGATACGCAGTATTTT; CDR3aa: CATRETASTDTQYF
j_gene: TRBJ1-3; d_gene: NA; abundance: NA; v_gene: TRBV18; CDR3nt: TGTGCCAGCTCACCTGAACAGGGTGGAAACACCATATATTTT; CDR3aa: CASSPEQGGNTIYF
j_gene: TRBJ2-5; d_gene: TRBD1; abundance: few; v_gene: TRBV5-5; CDR3nt: TGTGCCAGCAGCTTGGGACAGGGGGGAACGGGAGAGACCCAGTACTTC; CDR3aa: CASSLGQGGTGETQYF
j_gene: TRBJ2-5; d_gene: NA; abundance: few; v_gene: TRBV30; CDR3nt: TGTGCCTGGAGGGGTTGGGGGGAGACCCAGTACTTC; CDR3aa: CAWRGWGETQYF
j_gene: TRBJ2-2; d_gene: TRBD2; abundance: NA; v_gene: TRBV6-6; CDR3nt: TGTGCCAGCAGTTCTAGCGGGAGGGCCGGCGGGGAGCTGTTTTTT; CDR3aa: CASSSSGRAGGELFF
j_gene: TRBJ2-7; d_gene: NA; abundance: few; v_gene: TRBV11-2; CDR3nt: TGTGCCAGCAGCTTAGATGGGAACACCTTCCTTTCCTACGAGCAGTACTTC; CDR3aa: CASSLDGNTFLSYEQYF
j_gene: TRBJ2-1; d_gene: NA; abundance: few; v_gene: TRBV28; CDR3nt: TGTGCCGCCGCGGGCCCCGCGGACAATGAGCAGTTCTTC; CDR3aa: CAAAGPADNEQFF
j_gene: TRBJ2-1; d_gene: TRBD2; abundance: NA; v_gene: TRBV2; CDR3nt: TGTGCCAGCAGTCCGACGGGGGGAGGGCCCTACAATGAGCAGTTCTTC; CDR3aa: CASSPTGGGPYNEQFF
j_gene: TRBJ2-1; d_gene: TRBD1; abundance: NA; v_gene: TRBV7-9; CDR3nt: TGTGCCAGCAGCTTAGTGGCAGGGGGTGTGCATGAGCAGTTCTTC; CDR3aa: CASSLVAGGVHEQFF
j_gene: TRBJ2-1; d_gene: TRBD2; abundance: few; v_gene: TRBV14; CDR3nt: TGTGCCAGCAGCCATAGGACACCGGCTAGCGGGACCGGCAACAATGAGCAGTTCTTC; CDR3aa: CASSHRTPASGTGNNEQFF
j_gene: TRBJ1-4; d_gene: NA; abundance: NA; v_gene: TRBV7-9; CDR3nt: TGTGCCAGCAGCCCAGGGACAACTAATGAAAAACTGTTTTTT; CDR3aa: CASSPGTTNEKLFF